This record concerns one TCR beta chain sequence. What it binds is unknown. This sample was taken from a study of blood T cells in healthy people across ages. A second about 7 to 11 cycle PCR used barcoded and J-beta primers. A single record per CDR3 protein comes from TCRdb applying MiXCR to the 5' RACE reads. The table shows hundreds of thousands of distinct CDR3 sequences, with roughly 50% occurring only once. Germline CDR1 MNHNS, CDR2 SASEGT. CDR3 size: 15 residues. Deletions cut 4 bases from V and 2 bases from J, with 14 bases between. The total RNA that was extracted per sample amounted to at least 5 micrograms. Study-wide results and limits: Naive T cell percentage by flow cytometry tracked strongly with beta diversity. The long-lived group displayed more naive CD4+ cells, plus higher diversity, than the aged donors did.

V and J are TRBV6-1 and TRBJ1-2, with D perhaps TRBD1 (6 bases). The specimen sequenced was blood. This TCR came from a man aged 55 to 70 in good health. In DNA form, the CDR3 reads TGTGCCAGCAGTGTTACAGGGAAGGGCAACTATGGCTACACCTTC. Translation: CASSVTGKGNYGYTF.